Detailed here is one T cell receptor (beta chain). Amplification yielded TCR beta CDR3 regions, with RNA transcripts as the source. First-round RT-PCR of the TCR CDR3 relied on the HTBI primer set. TCRdb ran MiXCR on the multiplex PCR reads and lists one entry per CDR3 protein. The top ten clones hold 10% to 12% of a sample with about half a million distinct CDR3 sequences, 24% of them seen once. Patients having uncontrolled infection, another autoimmune disease, pregnancy or lactation were not included. The V end lost 3 bases, the J end lost 3 bases, and 9 bases lay between the germline ends. The CDR3 has 13 amino acids. Germline V gene sequence: CDR1 SGHVS, CDR2 FNYEAQ. This record comes from a study of T cells in Graves' hyperthyroidism and ophthalmopathy.

This TCR derives from a woman aged 30 to 39 with Graves' ophthalmopathy. Sequencing input: blood. This rearrangement joins TRBV7-6 to TRBJ2-7, with no clear D. CDR3 sequence reads: CASSLDHDYEQYF. For the CDR3, the DNA is TGTGCCAGCAGCTTGGACCACGACTACGAGCAGTACTTC.